Below are 17 T cell receptor beta chains sequenced from a single sample in a study of T-cell reconstitution after alpha-beta-depleted transplantation in children. A library of TCRbeta sequences, prepared with unique molecular identifiers, was generated. TCRdb re-analysed the PCR reads in MiXCR, keeping a single row per CDR3 protein. The sample lists 120,000 to 150,000 distinct CDR3 sequences; around 9% were seen once. The sequencing here drew on PBMCs, mostly from graft donor cells, taken 180 days after TCRalphabeta/CD19-depleted stem cell transplant. These receptors were taken from a female patient aged 2-10 years who had a stem cell transplant for congenital amegakaryocytic thrombocytopenia, so the T cells may come from the graft donor.

Ten or more counts support this clonotype. This sequence joins TRBV20-1 and TRBJ2-4, with 10 bases matching TRBD2. Germline V gene data show CDR1 as DFQATT and CDR2 as SNEGSKA (reference sequence). CDR3 length equals 14 residues. Germline trimming cut 6 bases from V and 8 bases from J; bases unmatched to any gene: 10. The CDR3 region has the DNA TGCAGTGCCCGACTAGCGGGTGCTTGGGACATTCAGTACTTC. It translates to CSARLAGAWDIQYF.

This rearrangement joins TRBV5-4 to TRBJ2-1; 7 bases are a match to TRBD2. The trim removed 3 bases at V and 7 bases at J, leaving 10 bases unmatched. CDR1 is SGHNT and CDR2 is YYREEE in the germline V gene (reference sequence). There are 15 residues in the CDR3. The CDR3 DNA sequence: TGTGCCAGCAGCTCCCAGACTAGCTGGCCAAATGAGCAGTTCTTC. Amino acids: CASSSQTSWPNEQFF.

This clonotype was recorded many times. The chain couples TRBV29-1 to TRBJ2-3; either TRBD1 or TRBD2 may supply D (5 bases each). The V gene lost 7 bases and the J gene lost 4 bases, with 15 bases spanning the gap. This CDR3 comprises 13 residues. CDR1 is SQVTM, CDR2 ANQGSEA, per germline. The CDR3 bases are TGCAGCGGAGAGGGGAGTTTTGCAGATACGCAGTATTTT. This gives the protein CSGEGSFADTQYF.

This clonotype was found many times. This rearrangement joins TRBV5-8 to TRBJ2-3, with 8 bases fitting TRBD2. The ends lost 2 bases at V and 2 bases at J; junction bases unmatched: 7. The germline CDR1 and CDR2 sequences are SGHTS and YDEGEE. The length of the CDR3 is 16 residues. CDR3 sequence reads: CASSFVAGGFTDTQYF. CDR3 nucleotide sequence: TGTGCCAGCAGCTTCGTCGCGGGGGGATTCACAGATACGCAGTATTTT.

The sample holds many counts of this clonotype. V usage is TRBV12-3 or TRBV12-4 and J usage is TRBJ2-5; D could derive from TRBD1 or TRBD2 (5 bases each). CDR3 size: 14 residues. The V end was cut by 5 bases, the J end by 3 bases, with 13 bases between. CDR3 protein: CASSPGTIKETQYF. For the CDR3, the DNA is TGTGCCAGCAGTCCCGGGACCATTAAAGAGACCCAGTACTTC.

This clonotype has at least ten counts. This chain uses TRBV28 with TRBJ2-5; possible D gene TRBD1, 6 bases. Germline lookup yields CDR1 MDHEN and CDR2 SYDVKM. The CDR3 contains 15 residues. Trimming took 7 bases from V and 5 from J, leaving 20 bases between them. The CDR3 DNA reads TGTGCCAGCACCATCGCTCACAGGGCCGGCGAGACCCAGTACTTC. Its protein product is CASTIAHRAGETQYF. The complete variable domain, with remaining parts taken from reference TRBV28 and TRBJ2-5, reads DVKVTQSSRYLVKRTGEKVFLECVQDMDHENMFWYRQDPGLGLRLIYFSYDVKMKEKGDIPEGYSVSREKKERFSLILESASTNQTSMYLCASTIAHRAGETQYFGPGTRLLVL.

Only a few counts were recorded for this clonotype. The rearrangement joins TRBV28 to TRBJ1-6; TRBD1 might be the D (6 bases). Trimming cost V 5 bases and J 6 bases, with 20 bases left between them. Germline CDR1 and CDR2: MDHEN and SYDVKM. CDR3 length equals 17 residues. CDR3 region: CASSLTFHRVGNSPLHF. CDR3 nucleotides: TGTGCCAGCAGTCTAACTTTCCACAGGGTGGGTAATTCACCCCTCCACTTT.

This clonotype came up many times. Here the CDR3 reads CASSLSLSPNTGELFF. The CDR3 DNA follows: TGCGCCAGCAGCTTGTCCCTATCCCCGAACACCGGGGAGCTGTTTTTT. The chain is built from TRBV5-1 and TRBJ2-2; D gene ambiguous. CDR3 length: 16 amino acids. Looked up from germline, CDR1 is SGHRS and CDR2 is YFSETQ. V was cut by 1 base and J by 0 bases, with 10 bases left in between.

The V and J genes are TRBV28 and TRBJ2-3; TRBD2 matches 7 bases. V lost 3 bases, J lost 6 bases, and 6 bases stayed unmatched. The CDR3 is made up of 14 amino acids. Germline values: CDR1 MDHEN, CDR2 SYDVKM. The CDR3 spells CASSFFAGEDTQYF. The CDR3 nucleotides read TGTGCCAGCAGTTTCTTTGCGGGGGAGGATACGCAGTATTTT.

This clonotype was detected many times. The chain has TRBV30 and TRBJ1-1, with D possibly matching TRBD1 (5 bases). Trimming shortened V by 2 bases and J by 1 base, and 14 bases separated the two germline ends. This CDR3 comprises 15 residues. The V gene's germline CDR1 is GTSNPN and CDR2 SVGIG (reference sequence). The CDR3 is CAWSRGRTRNTEAFF. In nucleotides, the CDR3 is TGTGCCTGGAGTCGGGGGAGGACCAGGAACACTGAAGCTTTCTTT.

This sequence joins TRBV28 and TRBJ2-4; 8 bases fit TRBD2. V was clipped by 3 bases and J by 6 bases; unmatched bases: 10. This CDR3 region has 16 residues. Germline V gene data show CDR1 as MDHEN and CDR2 as SYDVKM. The CDR3 loop reads CASSFDGRAAGNIQYF. The CDR3 DNA follows: TGTGCCAGCAGTTTTGACGGGAGGGCCGCGGGAAACATTCAGTACTTC.

This clonotype occurred many times. This chain connects TRBV6-1 to TRBJ2-3; 11 bases align to TRBD2. The CDR3 runs to 17 residues. The V gene's germline CDR1 is MNHNS and CDR2 SASEGT. The V segment lost 6 bases and the J segment 2 bases; nucleotides outside the gene matches: 10. This CDR3 is CASSDSGTSGYTDTQYF. The DNA of the CDR3 is TGTGCCAGCAGCGATTCCGGGACTAGCGGTTACACAGATACGCAGTATTTT.

This clonotype was detected ten times or more. The CDR3: CASSVGDLFVSGELFF. The CDR3 DNA reads TGTGCCAGCAGCGTAGGTGATCTGTTTGTTTCCGGGGAGCTGTTTTTT. The chain combines TRBV9 with TRBJ2-2, with D hard to call. V lost 0 bases and J 6 bases, leaving 15 bases between the germline ends. The CDR3 consists of 16 residues. In germline, CDR1 is SGDLS, CDR2 YYNGEE.

Ten or more counts support this clonotype. The chain combines TRBV12-3 or TRBV12-4 with TRBJ1-4, with D perhaps TRBD1 (6 bases). V lost 6 bases and J 0 bases, leaving 17 bases between the germline ends. The CDR3 sequence is 17 residues long. In nucleotides, the CDR3 is TGTGCCAGCAGCAGGGGACACCCCCGGACAACTAATGAAAAACTGTTTTTT. This encodes CASSRGHPRTTNEKLFF.

This clonotype has at least ten counts. The J gene is TRBJ2-3, the V gene TRBV20-1, with D possibly TRBD1 on 6 matching bases. Germline loops: CDR1 DFQATT, CDR2 SNEGSKA (reference sequence). This CDR3 contains 13 residues. Trimming removed 6 bases from V and 2 bases from J, with 12 bases in between. This CDR3 reads CSAVWDTTDTQYF. CDR3 DNA: TGCAGTGCCGTATGGGACACCACAGATACGCAGTATTTT.

A remark on this clonotype: This may be a read error: a much more frequent sequence differs by one nucleotide. CDR3 sequence reads: CSDRDRRGAHNSPLHF. The CDR3 coding sequence is TGCAGTGATAGAGATCGACGGGGGGCGCATAATTCACCCCTCCACTTT. The rearrangement links TRBV20-1 to TRBJ1-6; D perhaps matches TRBD1 (6 bases). This CDR3 has 16 amino acids. Germline CDR1 DFQATT, CDR2 SNEGSKA (reference sequence).

This clonotype has at least ten counts. This chain links TRBV5-1 with TRBJ2-1, with 8 bases fitting TRBD1. This CDR3 has 14 residues. The germline V gene has CDR1 SGHRS and CDR2 YFSETQ. V lost 4 bases, J lost 5 bases, and 5 bases stayed unmatched. The CDR3 is CASSVGQANNEQFF. The CDR3 nucleotides are TGCGCCAGCAGCGTGGGACAGGCGAACAATGAGCAGTTCTTC.